The sequence of this T cell receptor (beta chain) was determined in a study of CD8+ T cells in alopecia areata. Study results and limitations: The study found higher clonality in lesional than normal scalp, especially in alopecia totalis/universalis. Patients shared TCRs less clearly than mice did, possibly for HLA-related reasons.

The V end lost 4 bases, the J end lost 2 bases, and 12 bases lay between the germline ends. The germline gives CDR1 SGHRS, CDR2 YFSETQ. This CDR3 has 15 residues. Individuals with alopecia areata gave both lesional scalp punch biopsies and peripheral blood for collection. PBMCs were stained for CD3, CD4 and CD8, and CD4+ and CD8+ T cells were sorted. Investigators isolated RNA and reverse transcribed it into cDNA to act as the sequencing template. Only in-frame clones appear in the TCRdb table, and some are missing; sequencing was by immunoSEQ multiplex PCR. Here the sample spans tens of thousands of clones, approximately 60% being singletons. Points on this clone: Its specificity is not known.

This sequence joins TRBV5-1 and TRBJ1-4; a weak D match, TRBD1 (5 bases). The source was CD8+ T cells sorted from blood, collected at week 0. The TCR sequence derives from a human donor with alopecia areata. As DNA, the CDR3 is TGCGCCAGCAGCCGGCGACAGCCTACTAATGAAAAACTGTTTTTT. It translates to CASSRRQPTNEKLFF.